A single sample is the source of the 19 T cell receptor beta chains below, sequenced in a study of blood T cell repertoires in COVID-19. The table came from immunoSEQ multiplex PCR; TCRdb's copy has only in-frame clones and leaves some out. The table includes about 290,000 clones, around four fifths detected once. The sample was peripheral blood. These receptors were collected from a woman between 45 and 60 years old with active or convalescent COVID-19.

J is TRBJ2-4 and V is TRBV4-1; D not certain. V was clipped by 1 base and J by 0 bases, with 7 bases between them. CDR3 length: 15 residues. Germline CDR1 and CDR2: MGHRA and YSYEKL. The CDR3 nucleotides are TGCGCCAGCAGCCAAGGATCGGGAGCCAAAAACATTCAGTACTTC. It specifies CASSQGSGAKNIQYF.

The V call is TRBV6-5, the J call TRBJ2-7; TRBD2 matches at 8 bases. V lost 7 bases and J lost 5; bases outside the gene matches: 10. The germline V gene has CDR1 MNHEY and CDR2 SVGAGI. The CDR3 is made up of 14 amino acids. The CDR3 nucleotides are TGTGCCAGCACACTTGAAGCGGGAGTAAACGAGCAGTACTTC. Residues: CASTLEAGVNEQYF.

The chain links TRBV30 to TRBJ1-1, with 7 bases fitting TRBD1. V lost 3 bases to trimming and J lost 7 bases; unmatched junction nucleotides: 5. In germline, CDR1 is GTSNPN, CDR2 SVGIG (reference sequence). CDR3 length equals 12 residues. The CDR3 DNA follows: TGTGCCTGGAGGGCCGGGACAGTTGAAGCTTTCTTT. As protein: CAWRAGTVEAFF.

This chain joins TRBV7-2 and TRBJ1-2; no reliable D call. The CDR3 runs 14 residues. Germline CDR1 SGHTA, CDR2 FQGNSA. V was clipped by 5 bases and J by 4 bases, with 14 bases between them. The CDR3 bases are TGTGCCAGCAGCGCTAGGAGGCAAATCTATGGCTACACCTTC. It specifies CASSARRQIYGYTF.

Only one count was recorded for this clone. The chain joins TRBV2 to TRBJ2-3; D call uncertain. The germline V and J ends were trimmed by 7 bases and 0 bases, with 11 bases remaining between them. Germline lookup yields CDR1 SNHLY and CDR2 FYNNEI. CDR3 length equals 14 residues. Here the CDR3 reads CASTPYSSTDTQYF. CDR3 in DNA: TGTGCCAGCACGCCTTACTCTAGCACAGATACGCAGTATTTT.

The chain links TRBV18 to TRBJ1-5; D uncertain. The germline CDR1 and CDR2 sequences are KGHSH and LQKENI. V was trimmed by 0 bases and J by 2 bases, leaving 11 bases between them. CDR3 size: 16 residues. The CDR3 DNA sequence: TGTGCCAGCTCACCACCTAGTGCGAGAGGCAATCAGCCCCAGCATTTT. Its translation is CASSPPSARGNQPQHF.

The chain recombines TRBV19 with TRBJ1-2; no reliable D call. Trimming pared 3 bases from V and 4 bases from J, leaving 15 bases between. The CDR3 is 15 residues long. Germline V gene lookup returns CDR1 LNHDA and CDR2 SQIVND (reference sequence). The DNA for the CDR3 is TGTGCCAGTAGTATCATGGAGGGATACGGCTATGGCTACACCTTC. Its protein product is CASSIMEGYGYGYTF.

This clone was seen only a few times. The rearrangement uses TRBV27 and TRBJ1-1, with 9 bases matching TRBD1. Trimming cost V 5 bases and J 7 bases; bases outside gene matches: 11. This CDR3 comprises 15 residues. Per the germline V gene, CDR1 is MNHEY and CDR2 is SMNVEV (reference sequence). CDR3 in amino acids: CASSPHGDRAGEAFF. The CDR3 DNA is TGTGCCAGCAGTCCCCACGGGGACAGGGCGGGTGAAGCTTTCTTT.

The chain uses TRBV6-5 and TRBJ2-1; 8 bases map to TRBD1. CDR3 length equals 14 residues. Germline V gives CDR1 MNHEY, CDR2 SVGAGI. The ends lost 7 bases at V and 3 bases at J; junction bases unmatched: 5. This CDR3 reads CASKRQGYYNEQFF. CDR3 DNA sequence: TGTGCCAGCAAAAGACAGGGGTACTACAATGAGCAGTTCTTC.

This chain joins TRBV5-5 and TRBJ2-5, with D possibly being TRBD1 (5 bases). The CDR3 is 13 amino acids. Germline V gives CDR1 SGHKS, CDR2 YYEKEE (reference sequence). V gave up 3 bases and J gave up 4 bases, with 10 bases separating them. The CDR3 reads CASSSQGGETQYF. CDR3 in DNA: TGTGCCAGCAGCTCTCAGGGCGGAGAGACCCAGTACTTC.

The chain recombines TRBV30 with TRBJ2-2; weak D call: TRBD2 (6 bases). V lost 5 bases to trimming and J lost 5 bases, with 12 bases between them. Germline V lookup: CDR1 GTSNPN, CDR2 SVGIG (reference sequence). The CDR3 extends over 13 amino acids. CDR3 in amino acids: CAWGMGGTGELFF. The CDR3 region has the DNA TGTGCCTGGGGGATGGGGGGAACCGGGGAGCTGTTTTTT.

V usage is TRBV7-9 and J usage is TRBJ1-1, with TRBD1 identical over 8 bases. CDR1 and CDR2 from the germline V gene are SEHNR and FQNEAQ (reference sequence). The CDR3 has 14 residues. J was trimmed by 5 bases and V by 5 bases; bases with no gene match: 7. The CDR3 spells CASSGRQGSTEAFF. The CDR3 DNA sequence: TGTGCCAGCAGCGGAAGACAGGGGTCAACTGAAGCTTTCTTT. The full variable domain, its missing parts supplied by reference TRBV7-9 and TRBJ1-1, is DTGVSQNPRHKITKRGQNVTFRCDPISEHNRLYWYRQTLGQGPEFLTYFQNEAQLEKSRLLSDRFSAERPKGSFSTLEIQRTEQGDSAMYLCASSGRQGSTEAFFGQGTRLTVV.

The chain joins TRBV28 to TRBJ2-7; 13 bases are a match to TRBD2. With 6 bases clipped from V and 5 bases from J, the junction kept 13 bases outside the gene matches. Germline V gene data show CDR1 as MDHEN and CDR2 as SYDVKM. This CDR3 has 17 amino acids. The CDR3 nucleotides are TGTGCCAGCAGCCCACCGGGACTAGCGGGAAGTAGCCACGAGCAGTACTTC. Its protein product is CASSPPGLAGSSHEQYF.

V gene TRBV5-1 combines with J gene TRBJ2-1; 9 positions agree with TRBD1. V shed 9 bases and J 5 bases; nucleotides not matched to a gene: 6. Germline CDR1 is SGHRS and CDR2 is YFSETQ. The CDR3 covers 13 residues. CDR3 sequence (DNA): TGCGCCACCTCGGGACAGGGTAACAATGAGCAGTTCTTC. It encodes CATSGQGNNEQFF.

J is TRBJ2-5 and V is TRBV6-1, with 8 bases lining up with TRBD2. CDR1 is MNHNS and CDR2 is SASEGT in the germline V gene. V shed 3 bases, J shed 5 bases, and the junction held 11 bases outside the gene matches. The CDR3 is 16 amino acids. Here the CDR3 DNA reads TGTGCCAGCAGTGAGCCGGGACTAGAAGGGTTGGAGACCCAGTACTTC. It codes for CASSEPGLEGLETQYF.

The V and J genes are TRBV3-1 (or the pseudogene TRBV3-2) and TRBJ2-1, with 9 bases matching TRBD2. Trimming cost V 0 bases and J 4 bases; bases outside gene matches: 10. The V gene's germline CDR1 is LGHDT and CDR2 YNNKEL (reference sequence). This CDR3 contains 18 residues. The CDR3 bases are TGTGCCAGCAGCCAAGAGCTATCCGGGACTAGCCCTTACAATGAGCAGTTCTTC. Encoded protein: CASSQELSGTSPYNEQFF.

The chain has TRBV18 and TRBJ1-5; D is uncertain. The ends were cut back, 5 bases at V and 2 bases at J, with 19 bases in the middle. The germline V gene has CDR1 KGHSH and CDR2 LQKENI. The CDR3 has 17 amino acids. The CDR3 region has the DNA TGTGCCAGCTCATCTTCGGTAGGGAGCAGCGGCAATCAGCCCCAGCATTTT. It yields the protein CASSSSVGSSGNQPQHF. Based on the CDR3 plus reference TRBV18 and TRBJ1-5, the full variable domain is NAGVMQNPRHLVRRRGQEARLRCSPMKGHSHVYWYRQLPEEGLKFMVYLQKENIIDESGMPKERFSAEFPKEGPSILRIQQVVRGDSAAYFCASSSSVGSSGNQPQHFGDGTRLSIL.

This clone was detected only once. The chain couples TRBV6-5 to TRBJ2-5; a possible D gene is TRBD2 (5 bases). CDR1 is MNHEY, CDR2 SVGAGI, per germline. Trimming stripped 7 bases from V and 2 bases from J, with 17 bases between. This CDR3 comprises 15 residues. This CDR3 is CASIPESGSQETQYF. CDR3 DNA: TGTGCCAGCATCCCCGAAAGCGGTTCTCAAGAGACCCAGTACTTC.

V usage is TRBV6-5 and J usage is TRBJ2-7, with D perhaps matching TRBD1 (6 bases). The V end was cut by 6 bases, the J end by 3 bases, with 12 bases between. CDR3 length: 13 residues. The germline gives CDR1 MNHEY, CDR2 SVGAGI. In nucleotides, the CDR3 is TGTGCCAGCAGACAATGGACAGACTACGAGCAGTACTTC. Translated: CASRQWTDYEQYF.